Below, 8 T cell receptor beta chains from the same sample are listed, as sequenced in a study of blood T cell repertoires in COVID-19. Libraries were prepared by immunoSEQ multiplex PCR; TCRdb keeps only in-frame clonotypes and omits some of them. The sample contains tens of thousands of clones, around three quarters of which appear only once. The source material was peripheral blood. The receptors originated from an elderly woman with acute or convalescent COVID-19.

The CDR3 bases are TGTGCCAGCAGCCGAAAGGGACTAGCGTCGTTCGGGGAGCTGTTTTTT. Encoded protein: CASSRKGLASFGELFF. This sequence joins TRBV27 and TRBJ2-2, with 10 positions matching TRBD2. V was pared by 6 bases and J by 7 bases, with 11 bases of the junction left unmatched. The CDR3 is made up of 16 amino acids. Per germline, CDR1 MNHEY and CDR2 SMNVEV (reference sequence).

This clone was recorded only once. The chain recombines TRBV7-8 with TRBJ2-2, with TRBD2 matching 7 bases. In germline, CDR1 is SGHVS, CDR2 FQNEAQ. The ends lost 6 bases at V and 3 bases at J; junction bases unmatched: 4. The length of the CDR3 is 14 residues. The CDR3 here is CASRGGRDTGELFF. Here the CDR3 DNA reads TGTGCCAGCAGAGGCGGGAGAGACACCGGGGAGCTGTTTTTT.

This clone was observed a single time. The gene calls are TRBV19 and TRBJ1-2; 9 bases match TRBD1. The length of the CDR3 is 13 residues. The J segment lost 4 bases and the V segment lost 10 bases, leaving 7 bases of the junction unmatched. Germline V gene lookup returns CDR1 LNHDA and CDR2 SQIVND (reference sequence). In DNA, the CDR3 is TGTGCCACCTCACGACAGGGGGGCTATGGCTACACCTTC. This gives the protein CATSRQGGYGYTF.

The rearrangement joins TRBV7-8 to TRBJ2-1; D may be TRBD1 (6 bases). Trimming shortened V by 4 bases and J by 0 bases, and 10 bases separated the two germline ends. This CDR3 is built from 15 residues. CDR1 SGHVS and CDR2 FQNEAQ come from the germline V gene. The CDR3 bases are TGTGCCAGCAGCTCAGGGGCGGGCTCCTACAATGAGCAGTTCTTC. This translates into CASSSGAGSYNEQFF.

V and J are TRBV2 and TRBJ2-1; 9 positions agree with TRBD1. Germline CDR1 is SNHLY and CDR2 is FYNNEI. The CDR3 totals 13 residues. Unmatched junction bases numbered 6, after V lost 9 bases and J lost 6 bases. The CDR3 DNA is TGTGCCAGTCGGGACAGGGAATCCAATGAGCAGTTCTTC. Translated: CASRDRESNEQFF. Looking up the rest from reference TRBV2 and TRBJ2-1 gives the full variable domain: EPEVTQTPSHQVTQMGQEVILRCVPISNHLYFYWYRQILGQKVEFLVSFYNNEISEKSEIFDDQFSVERPDGSNFTLKIRSTKLEDSAMYFCASRDRESNEQFFGPGTRLTVL.

The rearrangement links TRBV11-2 to TRBJ2-3, with 15 bases matching TRBD2. The CDR3 has 17 residues. CDR1 and CDR2 from the germline V gene are SGHAT and FQNNGV. V was pared by 1 base and J by 3 bases, with 2 bases of the junction left unmatched. DNA of the CDR3: TGTGCCAGCAGCTTAGGGACTAGCGGGGGGGCAACAGATACGCAGTATTTT. Amino acids: CASSLGTSGGATDTQYF.

The CDR3 DNA sequence: TGTGCCAGCAGGCAACAGCTTAACTATGGCTACACCTTC. Its translation is CASRQQLNYGYTF. The chain couples TRBV5-4 to TRBJ1-2; D unclear. V lost 5 bases to trimming and J lost 1 base, with 9 bases between them. CDR3 length: 13 residues. Germline CDR1 SGHNT, CDR2 YYREEE (reference sequence).

This chain joins TRBV11-3 and TRBJ2-1; TRBD2 agrees at 11 bases. The CDR3 spans 16 residues. Trimming removed 2 bases from V and 5 bases from J; junction bases left unmatched: 5. Per germline, CDR1 SGHNT and CDR2 YENEEA. The CDR3 DNA reads TGTGCCAGCAGCTTAACCGGGACTAGCGGAAACAATGAGCAGTTCTTC. It specifies CASSLTGTSGNNEQFF. The variable domain in full, with the rest retrieved from reference TRBV11-3 and TRBJ2-1, is EAGVVQSPRYKIIEKKQPVAFWCNPISGHNTLYWYLQNLGQGPELLIRYENEEAVDDSQLPKDRFSAERLKGVDSTLKIQPAELGDSAVYLCASSLTGTSGNNEQFFGPGTRLTVL.